The next 29 T cell receptor beta chains were all read from a single sample in a study of T cell responses to AZD1222 COVID-19 vaccine. The table came from immunoSEQ multiplex PCR; TCRdb's copy has only in-frame clones and leaves some out. Of roughly 200,000 clones listed, 80% to 95% are singletons. This material consisted of peripheral blood, taken on day 0 of AZD1222 vaccination. The receptors were sampled from an adult in good health.

The chain couples TRBV28 to TRBJ2-2; D may be TRBD1 (6 bases). V lost 4 bases to trimming and J lost 6 bases, with 9 bases between them. Per the germline V gene, CDR1 is MDHEN and CDR2 is SYDVKM. The CDR3 is 13 residues long. CDR3: CASSSTGPGELFF. The CDR3 DNA reads TGTGCCAGCAGTTCGACAGGCCCCGGGGAGCTGTTTTTT. The full variable domain, with the rest looked up from reference TRBV28 and TRBJ2-2, is DVKVTQSSRYLVKRTGEKVFLECVQDMDHENMFWYRQDPGLGLRLIYFSYDVKMKEKGDIPEGYSVSREKKERFSLILESASTNQTSMYLCASSSTGPGELFFGEGSRLTVL.

The chain combines TRBV27 with TRBJ2-7, with 8 bases that match TRBD1. V shed 5 bases, J shed 2 bases, and the junction held 5 bases outside the gene matches. This CDR3 is built from 14 residues. Germline lookup yields CDR1 MNHEY and CDR2 SMNVEV (reference sequence). This CDR3 reads CASSLGTGAYEQYF. The CDR3 DNA reads TGTGCCAGCAGTCTAGGGACAGGTGCCTACGAGCAGTACTTC.

The V gene is TRBV12-3 or TRBV12-4, the J gene TRBJ1-5, with D hard to call. This CDR3 comprises 13 residues. The V end was cut by 7 bases, the J end by 6 bases, with 13 bases between. The CDR3 protein is CASTMEEGQPQHF. The CDR3 DNA reads TGTGCCAGCACCATGGAAGAGGGTCAGCCCCAGCATTTT.

The genes are TRBV7-3 and TRBJ1-6; D ambiguous. Trimming took 0 bases from V and 6 from J, leaving 3 bases between them. The CDR3 consists of 13 residues. Per germline, CDR1 SGHTA and CDR2 FQGTGA. The CDR3 nucleotides read TGTGCCAGCAGCTTAACAGTTAATTCACCCCTCCACTTT. Encoded protein: CASSLTVNSPLHF.

The chain couples TRBV7-6 to TRBJ1-1; 8 nucleotides line up with TRBD1. The V and J ends lost 8 bases and 6 bases, in that order; junction bases with no gene match: 14. CDR3 size: 15 residues. Germline lookup yields CDR1 SGHVS and CDR2 FNYEAQ. CDR3 in amino acids: CASQINPGQGSEAFF. CDR3 sequence (DNA): TGTGCCAGCCAAATCAACCCAGGACAGGGCTCTGAAGCTTTCTTT.

The rearrangement joins TRBV3-1 (or the pseudogene TRBV3-2) to TRBJ1-4, with TRBD1 as a possible D gene (6 bases). Germline lookup yields CDR1 LGHDT and CDR2 YNNKEL (reference sequence). This CDR3 is built from 14 residues. Trimming removed 3 bases at V and 4 bases at J, with 9 bases between. The CDR3 is CASSHRGGNEKLFF. CDR3 nucleotides: TGTGCCAGCAGCCACAGAGGGGGTAATGAAAAACTGTTTTTT.

V and J are TRBV7-9 and TRBJ1-5; D is unclear. This CDR3 has 14 residues. Trimming left V 1 base short and J 1 base short, with 5 bases between. Germline assignment: CDR1 SEHNR and CDR2 FQNEAQ (reference sequence). CDR3 sequence: CASSLETSNQPQHF. For the CDR3, the DNA is TGTGCCAGCAGCTTAGAGACAAGCAATCAGCCCCAGCATTTT.

The chain links TRBV4-1 to TRBJ2-7; 10 bases agree with TRBD1. CDR1 is MGHRA, CDR2 YSYEKL, per germline. V was clipped by 1 base and J by 6 bases; unmatched bases: 6. This CDR3 spans 15 amino acids. The CDR3 DNA reads as TGCGCCAGCAGCCAAGGTTGGGGACAGGGGAGCGAGCAGTACTTC. Its protein product is CASSQGWGQGSEQYF.

The chain joins TRBV9 to TRBJ2-3; 10 nucleotides match TRBD2. CDR3 size: 16 residues. J lost 2 bases, V lost 2 bases, and 5 bases had no gene match. Germline V gene sequence: CDR1 SGDLS, CDR2 YYNGEE. For the CDR3, the DNA is TGTGCCAGCAGCGTTAGCGGGGGGACATACACAGATACGCAGTATTTT. Protein sequence: CASSVSGGTYTDTQYF.

The J gene is TRBJ2-7, the V gene TRBV7-9, with a weak D call TRBD1 (6 bases). Trimming took 3 bases from V and 3 from J, leaving 12 bases between them. This CDR3 region has 14 residues. The germline CDR1 and CDR2 sequences are SEHNR and FQNEAQ (reference sequence). CDR3 bases: TGTGCCAGCAGCTTCATCGGACAGAACTACGAGCAGTACTTC. It codes for CASSFIGQNYEQYF.

The gene calls are TRBV5-8 and TRBJ1-2; D uncertain. The CDR3 is made up of 14 amino acids. Trimming left V 2 bases short and J 0 bases short, with 8 bases between. Germline CDR1 reads SGHTS; CDR2 reads YDEGEE. The CDR3 region is CASSFQLANYGYTF. The CDR3 DNA reads as TGTGCCAGCAGCTTCCAGTTAGCTAACTATGGCTACACCTTC.

The rearrangement uses TRBV7-9 and TRBJ2-1; 9 nucleotides match TRBD2. Trimming at V came to 4 bases and at J to 4 bases, leaving 5 bases not matched to a gene. In germline, CDR1 is SEHNR, CDR2 FQNEAQ (reference sequence). The CDR3 loop spans 15 amino acids. The CDR3 here is CASSSSSGNYNEQFF. CDR3 nucleotides: TGTGCCAGCAGCTCCTCTAGCGGGAATTACAATGAGCAGTTCTTC.

The CDR3 spells CASSAGTSYNSPLHF. The CDR3 bases are TGTGCCAGCAGCGCGGGGACAAGTTATAATTCACCCCTCCACTTT. The rearrangement uses TRBV7-2 and TRBJ1-6; tentative D call: TRBD1 (6 bases). The CDR3 is 15 residues long. Germline assignment: CDR1 SGHTA and CDR2 FQGNSA. Trimming stripped 5 bases from V and 4 bases from J, with 12 bases between. The full variable domain, with the rest looked up from reference TRBV7-2 and TRBJ1-6, is GAGVSQSPSNKVTEKGKDVELRCDPISGHTALYWYRQSLGQGLEFLIYFQGNSAPDKSGLPSDRFSAERTGGSVSTLTIQRTQQEDSAVYLCASSAGTSYNSPLHFGNGTRLTVT.

The genes are TRBV18 and TRBJ2-1, with D perhaps TRBD2 (7 bases). The CDR3 totals 16 residues. CDR1 and CDR2 from the germline V gene are KGHSH and LQKENI. The ends were cut back, 0 bases at V and 4 bases at J, with 13 bases in the middle. The CDR3 nucleotides are TGTGCCAGCTCACCACCGGGAGGGGGGGCTTACAATGAGCAGTTCTTC. It specifies CASSPPGGGAYNEQFF.

The CDR3 is CASSHIRGLSGNTIYF. The CDR3 DNA reads as TGTGCCAGCAGCCATATAAGGGGGCTTTCCGGAAACACCATATATTTT. The chain links TRBV3-1 (or the pseudogene TRBV3-2) to TRBJ1-3; TRBD1 aligns across 7 bases. Germline V gene data show CDR1 as LGHDT and CDR2 as YNNKEL (reference sequence). CDR3 length: 16 residues. J gave up 4 bases and V 3 bases, and 9 bases lay outside the gene matches.

This chain connects TRBV5-4 to TRBJ2-7; 8 nucleotides match TRBD1. The ends lost 6 bases at V and 1 base at J; junction bases unmatched: 3. This CDR3 has 13 residues. From germline, CDR1 is SGHNT and CDR2 YYREEE (reference sequence). The CDR3 here is CASNTGGSYEQYF. In DNA, the CDR3 is TGTGCCAGCAACACAGGGGGATCCTACGAGCAGTACTTC.

The rearrangement links TRBV14 to TRBJ1-1, with unresolved D. V lost 1 base, J lost 0 bases, and 12 bases lay in between. This CDR3 comprises 16 residues. Germline V lookup: CDR1 SGHDN, CDR2 FVKESK. CDR3 in amino acids: CASSQVIGHLNTEAFF. CDR3 DNA sequence: TGTGCCAGCAGCCAAGTAATAGGTCACTTGAACACTGAAGCTTTCTTT.

CDR3 in DNA: TGCAGTGCTGGACAGCCGTACGAGCAGTACTTC. Encoded protein: CSAGQPYEQYF. This chain links TRBV20-1 with TRBJ2-7; D is possibly TRBD1 (6 bases). From germline, CDR1 is DFQATT and CDR2 SNEGSKA (reference sequence). This CDR3 region has 11 residues. The V end lost 5 bases, the J end lost 4 bases, and 9 bases lay between the germline ends.

The V call is TRBV7-8, the J call TRBJ1-5; D not resolved. The V and J ends lost 5 bases and 7 bases respectively, with 15 bases between them. The germline V gene has CDR1 SGHVS and CDR2 FQNEAQ. The CDR3 extends over 14 amino acids. CDR3: CASSPRRASQPQHF. CDR3 bases: TGTGCCAGCAGCCCCCGCCGGGCAAGCCAGCCCCAGCATTTT.

The J gene is TRBJ1-4, the V gene TRBV11-2, with TRBD1 as a possible D gene (6 bases). In germline, CDR1 is SGHAT, CDR2 FQNNGV. The CDR3 spans 15 residues. Trimming stripped 6 bases from V and 7 bases from J, with 18 bases between. The DNA of the CDR3 is TGTGCCAGCAGAACAGTGGCGGGGGCCGGTGAAAAACTGTTTTTT. Amino acids: CASRTVAGAGEKLFF.

The V gene is TRBV2, the J gene TRBJ2-2, with 7 bases matching TRBD1. This CDR3 has 14 residues. J lost 9 bases, V lost 4 bases, and 8 bases had no gene match. Per the germline V gene, CDR1 is SNHLY and CDR2 is FYNNEI. For the CDR3, the DNA is TGTGCCAGCAGTGTTAGAGGGGGCCCTTGGGAGCTGTTTTTT. It translates to CASSVRGGPWELFF. Complete variable domain (other parts from reference TRBV2 and TRBJ2-2): EPEVTQTPSHQVTQMGQEVILRCVPISNHLYFYWYRQILGQKVEFLVSFYNNEISEKSEIFDDQFSVERPDGSNFTLKIRSTKLEDSAMYFCASSVRGGPWELFFGEGSRLTVL.

J is TRBJ2-3 and V is TRBV18, with 9 positions matching TRBD2. J was trimmed by 1 base and V by 3 bases; bases with no gene match: 2. This CDR3 has 15 amino acids. The germline CDR1 and CDR2 sequences are KGHSH and LQKENI. Here the CDR3 reads CASSPRTSGTDTQYF. The CDR3 DNA follows: TGTGCCAGCTCACCGAGGACTAGCGGCACAGATACGCAGTATTTT.

The J gene is TRBJ1-6, the V gene TRBV5-1, with a possible D match to TRBD1 (5 bases). Germline CDR1 reads SGHRS; CDR2 reads YFSETQ. The CDR3 runs 17 residues. With 4 bases removed from V and 0 bases from J, the gap between germline ends came to 14 bases. This chain's CDR3 is CASSTSGTVSYNSPLHF. The CDR3 DNA reads TGCGCCAGCAGCACCTCCGGGACTGTCTCCTATAATTCACCCCTCCACTTT.

The V gene is TRBV19, the J gene TRBJ1-2; D unresolved. Trimming shortened V by 6 bases and J by 0 bases, and 11 bases separated the two germline ends. This CDR3 comprises 14 residues. The germline CDR1 and CDR2 sequences are LNHDA and SQIVND (reference sequence). This CDR3 reads CASSIDGSNYGYTF. As DNA, the CDR3 is TGTGCCAGTAGCATCGACGGATCTAACTATGGCTACACCTTC.

The chain carries TRBV21-1 and TRBJ2-1; the table's D call of TRBD2 was not tested on the DNA. TRBV21-1 counts as a pseudogene. CDR3 length: 18 amino acids. The CDR3 loop is CASSPRVSGGEHDNEQFF. The CDR3 DNA reads as TGTGCCAGCAGCCCCCGGGTAAGCGGGGGGGAACATGATAATGAGCAGTTCTTC.

The J gene is TRBJ2-3, the V gene TRBV12-3 or TRBV12-4; D not resolved. CDR3 length: 13 residues. The ends were cut back, 2 bases at V and 2 bases at J, with 5 bases in the middle. CDR3 in amino acids: CASSLRITDTQYF. The CDR3 DNA is TGTGCCAGCAGTTTAAGGATCACAGATACGCAGTATTTT.

The chain carries TRBV7-2 and TRBJ1-1; tentatively, D is TRBD1 (6 bases). CDR1 is SGHTA, CDR2 FQGNSA, per germline. V shed 2 bases and J shed 2 bases, with 12 bases lying between them. The CDR3 covers 15 residues. For the CDR3, the DNA is TGTGCCAGCAGCTTAAGGGGCAGGGGAAACACTGAAGCTTTCTTT. Protein sequence: CASSLRGRGNTEAFF.

This chain uses TRBV7-9 with TRBJ1-4; the match to TRBD1 covers 10 bases. The CDR3 totals 13 residues. V lost 8 bases to trimming and J lost 7 bases; unmatched junction nucleotides: 4. Germline V gene data show CDR1 as SEHNR and CDR2 as FQNEAQ (reference sequence). The CDR3 DNA reads TGTGCCAGCGACAGGGGGCACGGTGAAAAACTGTTTTTT. It specifies CASDRGHGEKLFF.

The chain employs TRBV9 and TRBJ1-2; possible D gene TRBD1, 6 bases. Germline CDR1 and CDR2: SGDLS and YYNGEE. The V end was cut by 0 bases, the J end by 5 bases, with 14 bases between. This CDR3 is built from 15 residues. The CDR3 loop is CASSVGSGAGYGYTF. The CDR3 region has the DNA TGTGCCAGCAGCGTAGGGTCAGGGGCCGGGTATGGCTACACCTTC.